Presented here are 14 T cell receptor beta chains from one specimen sequenced in a study of blood T cell repertoires in COVID-19. Method: immunoSEQ multiplex PCR; TCRdb's copy keeps in-frame clones and lacks some. The sample carries 150,000 to 200,000 clones, roughly 70% recorded once. Specimen: peripheral blood. These receptor sequences come from a woman aged 80 or over with acute or convalescent COVID-19.

This clone was seen more than once but under ten times. The chain joins TRBV6-5 to TRBJ2-2; perhaps TRBD1 as D (6 bases). Trimming removed 5 bases at V and 5 bases at J, with 12 bases between. Germline loops: CDR1 MNHEY, CDR2 SVGAGI. This CDR3 comprises 14 residues. The chain's CDR3 is CASSRQEVTGELFF. The CDR3 DNA reads TGTGCCAGCAGTAGACAGGAGGTAACCGGGGAGCTGTTTTTT.

V gene TRBV9 combines with J gene TRBJ2-4; the match to TRBD2 covers 7 bases. The CDR3 runs 12 residues. CDR1 SGDLS and CDR2 YYNGEE come from the germline V gene. The junction had 8 bases not matched to a gene; V was cut back by 3 bases and J by 14 bases. The CDR3 DNA sequence: TGTGCCAGCAGCGCAGAAACGGGGGGAGAGTACTTC. It yields the protein CASSAETGGEYF. The full variable domain, with the rest looked up from reference TRBV9 and TRBJ2-4, is DSGVTQTPKHLITATGQRVTLRCSPRSGDLSVYWYQQSLDQGLQFLIQYYNGEERAKGNILERFSAQQFPDLHSELNLSSLELGDSALYFCASSAETGGEYFGAGTRLSVL.

This rearrangement joins TRBV7-9 to TRBJ2-7; 7 bases match TRBD2. Germline lookup yields CDR1 SEHNR and CDR2 FQNEAQ (reference sequence). The CDR3 extends over 16 amino acids. Trimming cost V 3 bases and J 3 bases; bases outside gene matches: 11. In DNA form, the CDR3 reads TGTGCCAGCAGCTTCGTCGAGCGGGACGTAGGCTACGAGCAGTACTTC. This codes for CASSFVERDVGYEQYF.

The chain couples TRBV6-1 to TRBJ2-1, with TRBD2 matching over 7 bases. J was trimmed by 0 bases and V by 2 bases; bases with no gene match: 10. There are 18 residues in the CDR3. CDR1 and CDR2 from the germline V gene are MNHNS and SASEGT. CDR3: CASSELAVYPSSYNEQFF. The CDR3 region has the DNA TGTGCCAGCAGTGAACTAGCGGTATACCCTAGCTCCTACAATGAGCAGTTCTTC.

The J gene is TRBJ2-1, the V gene TRBV5-4; 7 bases fit TRBD1. J lost 3 bases, V lost 1 base, and 10 bases had no gene match. Germline V gene data show CDR1 as SGHNT and CDR2 as YYREEE (reference sequence). The CDR3 sequence is 17 residues long. Here the CDR3 reads CASSLSVTGSGYNEQFF. The CDR3, as DNA: TGTGCCAGCAGCTTGTCAGTGACAGGGTCGGGCTACAATGAGCAGTTCTTC.

This chain joins TRBV11-1 and TRBJ2-7, with D possibly being TRBD2 (6 bases). This CDR3 is 15 amino acids long. Germline loops: CDR1 SGHAT, CDR2 FQDESV (reference sequence). V lost 1 base and J 5 bases, leaving 15 bases between the germline ends. The CDR3 reads CASSLVLGRGDEQYF. In DNA, the CDR3 is TGTGCCAGCAGCTTAGTGCTCGGGAGAGGCGACGAGCAGTACTTC. Looking up the rest from reference TRBV11-1 and TRBJ2-7 gives the full variable domain: EAEVAQSPRYKITEKSQAVAFWCDPISGHATLYWYRQILGQGPELLVQFQDESVVDDSQLPKDRFSAERLKGVDSTLKIQPAELGDSAMYLCASSLVLGRGDEQYFGPGTRLTVT.

This clone was picked up a small number of times. Other DNA sequences within the sample encode an identical CDR3. The chain joins TRBV27 to TRBJ1-1; no reliable D call. Trimming removed 2 bases from V and 0 bases from J, with 7 bases in between. The CDR3 sequence is 14 residues long. Germline V gene sequence: CDR1 MNHEY, CDR2 SMNVEV (reference sequence). The CDR3 region is CASSLTGMNTEAFF. DNA of the CDR3: TGTGCCAGCAGTTTAACGGGAATGAACACTGAAGCTTTCTTT.

This clone was counted a few times. V gene TRBV5-6 combines with J gene TRBJ2-7, with TRBD1 matching 7 bases. Germline trimming cut 3 bases from V and 1 base from J; bases unmatched to any gene: 1. Germline V gene sequence: CDR1 SGHDT, CDR2 YYEEEE. There are 13 residues in the CDR3. The CDR3 is CASSWGQSYEQYF. In DNA form, the CDR3 reads TGTGCCAGCAGCTGGGGACAGTCCTACGAGCAGTACTTC.

The chain's CDR3 is CASSTPFGGEGTNEKLFF. The CDR3 coding sequence is TGTGCCAGCAGTACCCCCTTTGGCGGGGAGGGGACTAATGAAAAACTGTTTTTT. The V gene is TRBV28, the J gene TRBJ1-4; tentatively, D is TRBD1 (5 bases). The germline V and J ends were trimmed by 5 bases and 2 bases, with 21 bases remaining between them. This CDR3 comprises 18 residues. The V gene's germline CDR1 is MDHEN and CDR2 SYDVKM.

This clone was counted a few times. The J gene is TRBJ1-4, the V gene TRBV7-9; 7 bases agree with TRBD1. The CDR3 has 17 amino acids. Germline V gene lookup returns CDR1 SEHNR and CDR2 FQNEAQ (reference sequence). V shed 1 base and J 8 bases; nucleotides not matched to a gene: 13. CDR3 in amino acids: CASSLDRGLGGGEKLFF. CDR3 nucleotides: TGTGCCAGCAGCTTAGACAGGGGCCTCGGAGGAGGGGAAAAACTGTTTTTT.

The V and J genes are TRBV5-4 and TRBJ1-4, with TRBD1 identical over 7 bases. V shed 9 bases and J 7 bases; nucleotides not matched to a gene: 12. CDR3 size: 14 residues. Germline loops: CDR1 SGHNT, CDR2 YYREEE (reference sequence). In DNA form, the CDR3 reads TGTGCCACCAGACCAGACAGGGAAGGTGAAAAACTGTTTTTT. Translated: CATRPDREGEKLFF.

About this clone itself: Other DNA sequences within the sample encode an identical CDR3. The chain uses TRBV9 and TRBJ2-2; 7 positions match TRBD2. The V gene's germline CDR1 is SGDLS and CDR2 YYNGEE. J lost 2 bases, V lost 0 bases, and 4 bases had no gene match. CDR3 length: 16 residues. CDR3 region: CASSVGSSGNTGELFF. The CDR3 nucleotides read TGTGCCAGCAGCGTAGGCTCTAGCGGAAACACCGGGGAGCTGTTTTTT.

This rearrangement joins TRBV6-4 to TRBJ2-3, with a possible D match to TRBD1 (6 bases). Germline loops: CDR1 MRHNA, CDR2 SNTAGT. The CDR3 runs 13 residues. V lost 3 bases, J lost 3 bases, and 7 bases lay in between. Here the CDR3 DNA reads TGTGCCAGCAGTGAAGGGGGAACAGATACGCAGTATTTT. This gives the protein CASSEGGTDTQYF.

J is TRBJ2-1 and V is TRBV7-5; the D call in the table, TRBD1, was not verified against the DNA. TRBV7-5 is a pseudogene. The CDR3 sequence is 16 residues long. The CDR3 DNA reads as TGTGCCAGAAGCTCCCCTCACATCGGACGTCAGGGTGAGCAGTTCTTC. This translates into CARSSPHIGRQGEQFF.